Sequencing of this T cell receptor beta chain was carried out in a study of shared clonotypes between healthy human individuals. Replicate PCRs were loaded with approximately 300 ng DNA from unsorted PBMC, about 30,000 T cell genomes. Only in-frame clones appear in the TCRdb table, and some are missing; sequencing was by immunoSEQ multiplex PCR. The table lists fewer than 600,000 clones, around three quarters of them singletons, with 12% in the top ten. The germline V gene has CDR1 SNHLY and CDR2 FYNNEI. CDR3 length equals 16 residues. The V and J ends lost 1 base and 5 bases respectively, with 16 bases between them.

The sequence derives from a middle-aged woman in good health. Some clones in this sample may be carry-over from other donors' samples. Sequencing input: PBMCs. The chain has TRBV2 and TRBJ2-3; perhaps TRBD1 as D (5 bases). The chain's CDR3 is CASSEEGRAFKDTQYF. Here the CDR3 DNA reads TGTGCCAGCAGTGAAGAGGGCAGGGCTTTCAAAGATACGCAGTATTTT.